This T cell receptor (beta chain) was captured in a study of T cell responses to AZD1222 COVID-19 vaccine. V lost 0 bases to trimming and J lost 2 bases, with 12 bases between them. Germline CDR1 and CDR2: SGHNT and YYREEE (reference sequence). This CDR3 is 15 amino acids long. Repertoires were generated with immunoSEQ multiplex PCR, while TCRdb's copy carries only in-frame clones and drops some. The data show approximately 120,000 clones, more than 80% seen once. This chain uses TRBV5-4 with TRBJ2-7, with D possibly TRBD2 on 5 matching bases. Sequencing was performed on peripheral blood, taken 28 days after the second AZD1222 dose. The clonotype originates from an adult who received the AZD1222 COVID-19 vaccine. The CDR3 is CASSLGGPPTYEQYF. As DNA, the CDR3 is TGTGCCAGCAGCTTGGGAGGGCCACCAACCTACGAGCAGTACTTC.